The 23 T cell receptor beta chains listed next were all sequenced from one sample in a study of T cells in Graves' hyperthyroidism and ophthalmopathy. RNA transcripts gave rise to amplified TCR beta CDR3 regions. A first-round RT-PCR of the TCR CDR3 used the HTBI primer set. A single record per CDR3 protein comes from TCRdb applying MiXCR to the multiplex PCR reads. The profile shows almost 600,000 distinct CDR3 sequences, around 45% of them singletons. What was sequenced was peripheral blood or thyroid tissue (not recorded which). These receptors all stem from a woman between 18 and 29 years old with Graves' hyperthyroidism.

This clonotype was recorded at least ten times. The J gene is TRBJ1-5, the V gene TRBV19; perhaps TRBD1 as D (5 bases). Germline CDR1 and CDR2: LNHDA and SQIVND (reference sequence). V was shortened by 2 bases and J by 5 bases, with 7 bases between the two germline ends. The CDR3 sequence is 13 residues long. The CDR3 DNA reads as TGTGCCAGTAGTATAAAGGGGCATCAGCCCCAGCATTTT. This codes for CASSIKGHQPQHF. The full variable domain, completed using reference TRBV19 and TRBJ1-5, is DGGITQSPKYLFRKEGQNVTLSCEQNLNHDAMYWYRQDPGQGLRLIYYSQIVNDFQKGDIAEGYSVSREKKESFPLTVTSAQKNPTAFYLCASSIKGHQPQHFGDGTRLSIL.

Comment on this clonotype: One end of the junction does not line up with germline, which may come from a read error. This sequence joins TRBV20-1 and TRBJ1-5; D is possibly TRBD1 (5 bases). The CDR3 has 13 amino acids. The germline V gene has CDR1 DFQATT and CDR2 SNEGSKA (reference sequence). The CDR3 sequence is CGARGLQGQPQHF. The CDR3 nucleotides are TGCGGTGCTAGGGGTCTCCAAGGTCAGCCCCAGCATTTT.

This clonotype was counted many times. The V gene is TRBV7-9, the J gene TRBJ2-5, with D hard to call. V lost 0 bases, J lost 5 bases, and 7 bases lay in between. The CDR3 consists of 13 residues. Germline CDR1 is SEHNR and CDR2 is FQNEAQ (reference sequence). CDR3 sequence (DNA): TGTGCCAGCAGCTTAGCGGGGTACGAGACCCAGTACTTC. This encodes CASSLAGYETQYF.

This clonotype was recorded at least ten times. This chain connects TRBV7-9 to TRBJ1-5; 7 bases align to TRBD1. The V and J ends lost 4 bases and 7 bases, in that order; junction bases with no gene match: 4. The germline gives CDR1 SEHNR, CDR2 FQNEAQ (reference sequence). The CDR3 spans 13 residues. CDR3 in DNA: TGTGCCAGCAGCTCCGACAGGGACCAGCCCCAGCATTTT. This translates into CASSSDRDQPQHF.

V usage is TRBV2 and J usage is TRBJ2-7, with 8 nucleotides matching TRBD1. Germline-derived CDR1 and CDR2 are SNHLY and FYNNEI. The CDR3 spans 15 residues. V lost 5 bases, J lost 5 bases, and 11 bases stayed unmatched. The CDR3, as DNA: TGTGCCAGCAGTTACGGACAGGGAAAAGGGGACGAGCAGTACTTC. Translated: CASSYGQGKGDEQYF.

This clonotype was seen more than once but under ten times. The chain is built from TRBV7-7 and TRBJ2-5; TRBD2 aligns across 8 bases. The end of the DNA aligns better with TRBJ2-1, so the J call may be wrong. Germline V gene sequence: CDR1 SSHAT, CDR2 FNYEAQ (reference sequence). The CDR3 has 15 residues. CDR3 in amino acids: CASSLAAGELNEQFF. The DNA of the CDR3 is TGTGCCAGCAGCTTAGCAGCGGGAGAACTCAATGAGCAGTTCTTC.

The chain employs TRBV29-1 and TRBJ2-2; 10 positions agree with TRBD2. Germline V lookup: CDR1 SQVTM, CDR2 ANQGSEA. The CDR3 totals 17 residues. Trimming cost V 0 bases and J 3 bases; bases outside gene matches: 7. CDR3 nucleotide sequence: TGCAGCGTTGAAGATCGGACTAGCGGAGACGACACCGGGGAGCTGTTTTTT. Amino acids: CSVEDRTSGDDTGELFF.

In the case of this clonotype: This may be a read error, as it is one base from a much larger clone. The chain uses TRBV7-4 and TRBJ2-5; D is unclear. Per the germline V gene, CDR1 is SGHVT and CDR2 is SQSDAQ. Trimming stripped 0 bases from V and 5 bases from J, with 7 bases between. The CDR3 consists of 13 residues. In DNA, the CDR3 is TGTGCCAGCAGCTTAGCGATTTGGGAGACCCAGTACTTC. This codes for CASSLAIWETQYF.

This chain uses TRBV20-1 with TRBJ1-1; D unclear. The CDR3 covers 15 residues. CDR1 is DFQATT, CDR2 SNEGSKA, per germline (reference sequence). Trimming stripped 3 bases from V and 14 bases from J, with 28 bases between. This CDR3 is CSASVPGGPYNEQFF. As DNA, the CDR3 is TGCAGTGCTAGCGTGCCGGGAGGGCCCTACAATGAGCAGTTCTTT.

About this clonotype itself: The junction and the germline gene differ at one end; a read error may be behind it. The chain carries TRBV20-1 and TRBJ1-5; no definite D call. CDR1 DFQATT and CDR2 SNEGSKA come from the germline V gene (reference sequence). This CDR3 is 14 amino acids long. In nucleotides, the CDR3 is TGCAGTGCTTGGGAACAGACCAACAATCAACCCCAGCATTTT. It is translated as CSAWEQTNNQPQHF.

This clonotype was counted many times. The chain recombines TRBV7-9 with TRBJ2-7; D is unresolved. The CDR3 covers 15 residues. The V end was cut by 5 bases, the J end by 3 bases, with 17 bases between. CDR1 and CDR2 from the germline V gene are SEHNR and FQNEAQ (reference sequence). The CDR3 loop is CASSPSLGYRYEQYF. CDR3 DNA: TGTGCCAGCAGCCCCTCCCTGGGATACCGCTACGAGCAGTACTTC.

This clonotype was observed many times. The J gene is TRBJ2-6, the V gene TRBV6-1, with D perhaps matching TRBD1 or TRBD2 (5 bases each). This CDR3 contains 15 residues. Per germline, CDR1 MNHNS and CDR2 SASEGT. V lost 4 bases and J lost 0, with 7 bases in between. CDR3 amino acids: CASSAGSSGANVLTF. CDR3 in DNA: TGTGCCAGCAGTGCAGGGAGCTCTGGGGCCAACGTCCTGACTTTC.

V gene TRBV7-9 combines with J gene TRBJ2-3; 10 bases are a match to TRBD1. This CDR3 is 15 amino acids long. Germline V gene data show CDR1 as SEHNR and CDR2 as FQNEAQ (reference sequence). V lost 5 bases to trimming and J lost 4 bases; unmatched junction nucleotides: 6. CDR3 loop: CASSVPGQGSDTQYF. The CDR3 DNA reads as TGTGCCAGCAGCGTACCGGGACAGGGGTCAGATACGCAGTATTTT.

This clonotype came up many times. This CDR3 is CASSEWGTSETQYF. CDR3 nucleotide sequence: TGTGCCAGCAGTGAATGGGGGACTAGCGAGACCCAGTACTTC. The V call is TRBV25-1, the J call TRBJ2-5; 9 nucleotides agree with TRBD2. CDR1 and CDR2 from the germline V gene are MGHDK and SYGVNS. The CDR3 has 14 residues. Germline trimming cut 1 base from V and 5 bases from J; bases unmatched to any gene: 2. Based on the CDR3 plus reference TRBV25-1 and TRBJ2-5, the full variable domain is EADIYQTPRYLVIGTGKKITLECSQTMGHDKMYWYQQDPGMELHLIHYSYGVNSTEKGDLSSESTVSRIRTEHFPLTLESARPSHTSQYLCASSEWGTSETQYFGPGTRLLVL.

About this clonotype itself: A much larger clone is a single base away; this may be a read error. J is TRBJ1-6 and V is TRBV27; TRBD1 might be the D (5 bases). Trimming took 5 bases from V and 8 from J, leaving 16 bases between them. CDR1 and CDR2 (germline): MNHEY, SMNVEV (reference sequence). The CDR3 consists of 15 residues. CDR3: CASSLGGVGDSPLHF. In DNA, the CDR3 is TGTGCCAGCAGTCTGGGGGGAGTCGGGGATTCACCCCTCCACTTT.

The gene calls are TRBV19 and TRBJ1-5, with 8 bases fitting TRBD1. There are 16 residues in the CDR3. Germline loops: CDR1 LNHDA, CDR2 SQIVND (reference sequence). V lost 7 bases, J lost 3 bases, and 11 bases stayed unmatched. This CDR3 is CASKTLTGVSNQPQHF. CDR3 DNA sequence: TGTGCCAGTAAAACATTGACAGGGGTCTCCAATCAGCCCCAGCATTTT.

There are many counts of this clonotype. V is TRBV4-1 and J is TRBJ1-2; 8 positions match TRBD1. The CDR3 loop spans 16 amino acids. With V trimmed by 1 base and J by 3 bases, 7 bases remained unmatched. Germline-derived CDR1 and CDR2 are MGHRA and YSYEKL. The CDR3 DNA reads TGCGCCAGCAGCCAAGCACAGGGGGGAGTGTACTATGGCTACACCTTC. Residues: CASSQAQGGVYYGYTF.

The chain combines TRBV14 with TRBJ1-2; no definite D call. V lost 4 bases to trimming and J lost 6 bases, with 12 bases between them. This CDR3 has 13 residues. The germline V gene encodes CDR1 SGHDN and CDR2 FVKESK. Written as DNA, the CDR3 is TGTGCCAGCAGCCCTAAGAAGAAACATGGCTACACCTTC. Amino acids: CASSPKKKHGYTF.

This clonotype was seen many times. This chain connects TRBV7-2 to TRBJ1-2, with TRBD1 matching 8 bases. Germline-derived CDR1 and CDR2 are SGHTA and FQGNSA. J gave up 7 bases and V 3 bases, and 7 bases lay outside the gene matches. The CDR3 covers 14 residues. CDR3: CASSFGQGFAGYTF. The DNA for the CDR3 is TGTGCCAGCAGCTTTGGACAGGGTTTTGCTGGCTACACCTTC.

The chain carries TRBV6-5 and TRBJ1-6; tentative D call: TRBD1 (5 bases). Germline assignment: CDR1 MNHEY and CDR2 SVGAGI. The CDR3 loop spans 18 amino acids. Trimming removed 6 bases from V and 0 bases from J, with 18 bases in between. This chain's CDR3 is CASRPRGTLSSYNSPLHF. The CDR3 DNA is TGTGCCAGCAGACCCCGGGGGACTCTTAGCTCCTATAATTCACCCCTCCACTTT.

The chain links TRBV20-1 to TRBJ1-4; a weak D match, TRBD1 (5 bases). Germline V gene lookup returns CDR1 DFQATT and CDR2 SNEGSKA (reference sequence). Trimming took off 4 bases at V and 5 bases at J, with 17 bases between the two ends. This CDR3 is built from 15 residues. DNA of the CDR3: TGCAGTGCTATATTTAGCGGGGACGGAAATGAAAAACTGTTTTTT. This translates into CSAIFSGDGNEKLFF.

The table lists this clonotype with a count of one. The chain employs TRBV7-8 and TRBJ2-6, with 7 bases fitting TRBD2. The germline V gene has CDR1 SGHVS and CDR2 FQNEAQ. The J segment lost 2 bases and the V segment lost 8 bases, leaving 9 bases of the junction unmatched. The CDR3 extends over 16 amino acids. The CDR3 is CASWGGGNAGANVLTF. The DNA for the CDR3 is TGTGCCAGCTGGGGGGGGGGAAATGCTGGGGCCAACGTCCTGACTTTC.

This clonotype was seen at least ten times. This sequence joins TRBV29-1 and TRBJ2-5, with D maybe TRBD2 (5 bases). The germline CDR1 and CDR2 sequences are SQVTM and ANQGSEA. V lost 7 bases and J 5 bases, leaving 11 bases between the germline ends. The CDR3 length is 11 residues. The CDR3 nucleotides read TGCAGCGGGGGAGCCCGTGAGACCCAGTACTTC. Its protein is CSGGARETQYF.